Detailed here is one T cell receptor (beta chain). CDR1 LGHDT and CDR2 YNNKEL come from the germline V gene (reference sequence). V was trimmed by 4 bases and J by 6 bases, leaving 18 bases between them. This CDR3 is built from 15 residues. Data came from immunoSEQ multiplex PCR; TCRdb stores just in-frame clones and leaves some out. The sample holds a few hundred thousand clones, approximately 86% seen once. The entry originates in a study of blood T cell repertoires in COVID-19. This rearrangement joins TRBV3-1 (or the pseudogene TRBV3-2) to TRBJ1-1, with a possible D match to TRBD1 (5 bases). Sequenced: peripheral blood. The clonotype was recovered from a human donor in a cohort sampled during active COVID-19. DNA of the CDR3: TGTGCCAGCAGCCCAACAAGGGGTCGGGGGTCTGAAGCTTTCTTT. It is translated as CASSPTRGRGSEAFF.